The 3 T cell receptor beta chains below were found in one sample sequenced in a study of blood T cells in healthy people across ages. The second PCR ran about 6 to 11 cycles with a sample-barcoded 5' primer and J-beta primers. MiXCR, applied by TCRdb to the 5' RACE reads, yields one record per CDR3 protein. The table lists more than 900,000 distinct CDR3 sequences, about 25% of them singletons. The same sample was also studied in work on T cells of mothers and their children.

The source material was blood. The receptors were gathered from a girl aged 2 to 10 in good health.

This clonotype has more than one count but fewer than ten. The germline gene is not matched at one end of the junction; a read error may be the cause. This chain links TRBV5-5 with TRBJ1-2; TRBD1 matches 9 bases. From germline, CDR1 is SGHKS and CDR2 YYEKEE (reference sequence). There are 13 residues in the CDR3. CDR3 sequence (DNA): TGCGCCAGCAGCATCGGGACAGGGTCTGGCTACACCTTC. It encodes CASSIGTGSGYTF.

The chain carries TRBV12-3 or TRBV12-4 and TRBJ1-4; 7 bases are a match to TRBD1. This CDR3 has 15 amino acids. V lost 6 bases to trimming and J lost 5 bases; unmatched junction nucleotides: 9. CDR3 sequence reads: CASSSTGEINEKLFF. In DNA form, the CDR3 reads TGTGCCAGCAGCTCAACAGGGGAAATAAATGAAAAACTGTTTTTT.

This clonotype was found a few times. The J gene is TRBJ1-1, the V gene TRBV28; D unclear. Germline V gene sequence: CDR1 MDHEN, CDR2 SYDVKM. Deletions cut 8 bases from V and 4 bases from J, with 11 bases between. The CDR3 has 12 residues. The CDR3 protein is CASRLGSTEAFF. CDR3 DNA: TGTGCCAGCCGTCTGGGGAGCACTGAAGCTTTCTTT. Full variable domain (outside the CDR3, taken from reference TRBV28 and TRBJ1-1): DVKVTQSSRYLVKRTGEKVFLECVQDMDHENMFWYRQDPGLGLRLIYFSYDVKMKEKGDIPEGYSVSREKKERFSLILESASTNQTSMYLCASRLGSTEAFFGQGTRLTVV.